This T cell receptor (beta chain) was sequenced in a study of radiation and T cells in renal cell carcinoma. Overall study results and limits: In blood, top tumor clones expanded by 2 weeks, shrinking by 4. Without pretreatment biopsies, baseline tumor clonotype presence was undetermined.

Time point indicated: blood 4 weeks post-SBRT, at nephrectomy. Treatment: 15 Gy SBRT to primary tumor, nephrectomy 4 weeks later. Nephrectomy followed 15 Gy stereotactic body radiation by 4 weeks. Blood was sampled at baseline, 2 weeks and 4 weeks after SBRT. A remark on this clone: As yet, its antigen is unknown.

Generated by immunoSEQ multiplex PCR, the TCRdb table keeps only in-frame clones and is missing some. The sample has around 140,000 clones, 75% to 90% seen once. This CDR3 contains 15 residues. After removal of 3 bases from V and 5 bases from J, the junction contained 4 bases not matched to a gene. In germline, CDR1 is SGDLS, CDR2 YYNGEE. The chain carries TRBV9 and TRBJ2-5, with 13 bases fitting TRBD2. This clonotype originated in a woman aged 45-65 years with renal cell carcinoma. The source was blood, collected from a patient whose treatment included radiotherapy and nephrectomy. CDR3 sequence reads: CASSGGLAGAETQYF. Here the CDR3 DNA reads TGTGCCAGCAGCGGCGGACTAGCGGGAGCTGAGACCCAGTACTTC. Filled out from reference TRBV9 and TRBJ2-5, the complete variable domain reads DSGVTQTPKHLITATGQRVTLRCSPRSGDLSVYWYQQSLDQGLQFLIQYYNGEERAKGNILERFSAQQFPDLHSELNLSSLELGDSALYFCASSGGLAGAETQYFGPGTRLLVL.